Following are 19 T cell receptor beta chains from one sample sequenced in a study of blood T cell repertoires in COVID-19. Sequencing was performed with immunoSEQ multiplex PCR; in TCRdb, only in-frame clones are kept and a portion is missing. The data show approximately 210,000 clones, about four fifths seen once. Sequencing was carried out using peripheral blood. The receptors shown here come from a woman in her seventies with active or convalescent COVID-19.

The genes are TRBV25-1 and TRBJ1-5, with D tentatively TRBD1 (6 bases). The CDR3 has 15 residues. Germline V gives CDR1 MGHDK, CDR2 SYGVNS. V lost 0 bases and J lost 9, with 15 bases in between. CDR3 in amino acids: CASSEYETGKVPQHF. The DNA for the CDR3 is TGTGCCAGCAGTGAATACGAGACAGGCAAGGTGCCCCAGCATTTT.

The chain uses TRBV18 and TRBJ1-5; 8 nucleotides line up with TRBD1. The CDR3 totals 14 residues. Trimming took 3 bases from V and 8 from J; bases not matched to a gene: 6. Germline loops: CDR1 KGHSH, CDR2 LQKENI. The CDR3 bases are TGTGCCAGCTCACCCAGGGGGCAAGTGAAGCCCCAGCATTTT. It is translated as CASSPRGQVKPQHF.

The V call is TRBV13, the J call TRBJ2-7; TRBD1 aligns across 8 bases. The CDR3 is made up of 16 amino acids. V lost 0 bases to trimming and J lost 6 bases; unmatched junction nucleotides: 10. CDR1 is PRHDT, CDR2 FYEKMQ, per germline (reference sequence). The CDR3 DNA follows: TGTGCCAGCAGCTTAGGCGGACAGGGAGCTGGGGGCGAGCAGTACTTC. Translated, it gives CASSLGGQGAGGEQYF. The full variable domain, with the rest looked up from reference TRBV13 and TRBJ2-7, is AAGVIQSPRHLIKEKRETATLKCYPIPRHDTVYWYQQGPGQDPQFLISFYEKMQSDKGSIPDRFSAQQFSDYHSELNMSSLELGDSALYFCASSLGGQGAGGEQYFGPGTRLTVT.

The V gene is TRBV2, the J gene TRBJ2-5; 7 bases map to TRBD2. The CDR3 extends over 12 amino acids. Germline V gene data show CDR1 as SNHLY and CDR2 as FYNNEI. The ends lost 7 bases at V and 5 bases at J; junction bases unmatched: 4. CDR3 region: CASTRGWETQYF. Here the CDR3 DNA reads TGTGCCAGCACGCGGGGGTGGGAGACCCAGTACTTC.

The chain uses TRBV7-2 and TRBJ1-6; possibly TRBD1 for D (5 bases). V shed 5 bases and J shed 5 bases, with 10 bases lying between them. The length of the CDR3 is 14 residues. Germline CDR1 and CDR2: SGHTA and FQGNSA. The CDR3 DNA follows: TGTGCCAGCAGCCAGGGCATACATAATTCACCCCTCCACTTT. It specifies CASSQGIHNSPLHF.

The chain uses TRBV19 and TRBJ1-4, with D unresolved. CDR3 length equals 17 residues. Between the trimmed V and J ends, which lost 4 bases and 7 bases, there was a span of 22 bases. Germline CDR1 is LNHDA and CDR2 is SQIVND (reference sequence). CDR3 protein: CASSTLRGQAAGEKLFF. The CDR3 coding sequence is TGTGCCAGTAGTACCCTACGTGGCCAGGCGGCGGGTGAAAAACTGTTTTTT.

The chain uses TRBV28 and TRBJ2-3; 8 nucleotides agree with TRBD2. The trim removed 8 bases at V and 2 bases at J, leaving 9 bases unmatched. CDR3 size: 15 residues. Germline loops: CDR1 MDHEN, CDR2 SYDVKM. The chain's CDR3 is CASLGLGLFTDTQYF. CDR3 DNA: TGTGCCAGCCTGGGACTAGGTCTATTCACAGATACGCAGTATTTT.

The gene calls are TRBV11-2 and TRBJ2-5, with 12 positions matching TRBD2. Germline V CDR1 and CDR2: SGHAT, FQNNGV. CDR3 length: 15 amino acids. V was clipped by 5 bases and J by 6 bases; unmatched bases: 7. CDR3 residues: CASSATSGSVKTQYF. The CDR3 nucleotides read TGTGCCAGCAGCGCGACTAGCGGGAGTGTAAAGACCCAGTACTTC.

The chain has TRBV28 and TRBJ2-1; D is perhaps TRBD2 (6 bases). This CDR3 has 16 residues. Per germline, CDR1 MDHEN and CDR2 SYDVKM. V lost 6 bases to trimming and J lost 0 bases, with 15 bases between them. Here the CDR3 reads CASRFGTSSSYNEQFF. CDR3 bases: TGTGCCAGCAGATTCGGGACTTCGAGCTCCTACAATGAGCAGTTCTTC.

The V and J genes are TRBV24-1 and TRBJ1-2; D perhaps matches TRBD1 (6 bases). Trimming cost V 2 bases and J 8 bases, with 8 bases left between them. The CDR3 consists of 12 residues. CDR1 and CDR2 (germline): KGHDR, SFDVKD. In DNA, the CDR3 is TGTGCCACCAGTGATTACAGGGACGGCTACACCTTC. This gives the protein CATSDYRDGYTF.

This sequence joins TRBV5-1 and TRBJ1-1; D perhaps matches TRBD1 (5 bases). CDR1 is SGHRS, CDR2 YFSETQ, per germline. The CDR3 loop spans 14 amino acids. Trimming stripped 0 bases from V and 6 bases from J, with 12 bases between. DNA of the CDR3: TGCGCCAGCAGCTTGGCCTTAGGGGCATCTGAAGCTTTCTTT. Encoded protein: CASSLALGASEAFF.

The chain recombines TRBV30 with TRBJ2-7; no definite D call. This CDR3 contains 11 residues. V dropped 3 bases and J dropped 5 bases, with 8 bases sitting between them. Germline CDR1 and CDR2: GTSNPN and SVGIG (reference sequence). Here the CDR3 reads CAWRRVDEQYF. CDR3 in DNA: TGTGCCTGGAGACGAGTGGACGAGCAGTACTTC.

V and J are TRBV6-1 and TRBJ1-2; 7 nucleotides match TRBD1. CDR3 size: 14 residues. V lost 2 bases to trimming and J lost 6 bases; unmatched junction nucleotides: 6. The germline V gene encodes CDR1 MNHNS and CDR2 SASEGT. CDR3 DNA sequence: TGTGCCAGCAGTGAACCGGGGACAGCCAATGGCTACACCTTC. This sequence encodes CASSEPGTANGYTF.

This clone showed up just once. Written as DNA, the CDR3 is TGCGCCAGCAGCAGGGCAGGGTCGGGAGAGACCCAGTACTTC. It translates to CASSRAGSGETQYF. The chain carries TRBV5-1 and TRBJ2-5; perhaps TRBD1 as D (5 bases). The CDR3 is 14 amino acids. V shed 4 bases and J shed 4 bases, with 14 bases lying between them. Germline V gene lookup returns CDR1 SGHRS and CDR2 YFSETQ.

The chain employs TRBV6-1 and TRBJ2-7; 7 bases are shared with TRBD2. This CDR3 spans 16 amino acids. Unmatched junction bases numbered 13, after V lost 1 base and J lost 7 bases. CDR1 is MNHNS, CDR2 SASEGT, per germline. Here the CDR3 DNA reads TGTGCCAGCAGTGAAGACCCTGGGGGGGTGGAAGGAGAGCAGTACTTC. Amino acid sequence: CASSEDPGGVEGEQYF.

This clone has a handful of counts. The chain combines TRBV5-1 with TRBJ2-7; 8 nucleotides agree with TRBD2. This CDR3 has 15 amino acids. V shed 4 bases and J 3 bases; nucleotides not matched to a gene: 9. The germline CDR1 and CDR2 sequences are SGHRS and YFSETQ. The CDR3 coding sequence is TGCGCCAGCAGCGCGATGACCGGGACTAGCTACGAGCAGTACTTC. Protein sequence: CASSAMTGTSYEQYF.

The chain is built from TRBV4-1 and TRBJ2-1; 13 bases are a match to TRBD2. The CDR3 runs 15 residues. Trimming removed 1 base from V and 8 bases from J; junction bases left unmatched: 2. Germline V gene data show CDR1 as MGHRA and CDR2 as YSYEKL. This chain's CDR3 is CASSQVGLAGDEQFF. The CDR3 coding sequence is TGCGCCAGCAGCCAAGTCGGACTAGCGGGAGATGAGCAGTTCTTC.

The gene calls are TRBV27 and TRBJ2-1, with unresolved D. In germline, CDR1 is MNHEY, CDR2 SMNVEV (reference sequence). V was pared by 5 bases and J by 3 bases, with 8 bases between. The CDR3 has 13 amino acids. The CDR3 here is CASSHHFYNEQFF. The CDR3 DNA reads as TGTGCCAGCAGTCACCACTTCTACAATGAGCAGTTCTTC.

V is TRBV6-6 and J is TRBJ2-1, with 9 bases matching TRBD2. The CDR3 extends over 14 amino acids. Germline CDR1 reads MNHNY; CDR2 reads SVGAGI (reference sequence). Trimming took 6 bases from V and 11 from J; bases not matched to a gene: 11. CDR3 amino acids: CASSPVVGTSQQFF. Here the CDR3 DNA reads TGTGCCAGCAGCCCCGTCGTCGGGACTAGCCAGCAGTTCTTC.